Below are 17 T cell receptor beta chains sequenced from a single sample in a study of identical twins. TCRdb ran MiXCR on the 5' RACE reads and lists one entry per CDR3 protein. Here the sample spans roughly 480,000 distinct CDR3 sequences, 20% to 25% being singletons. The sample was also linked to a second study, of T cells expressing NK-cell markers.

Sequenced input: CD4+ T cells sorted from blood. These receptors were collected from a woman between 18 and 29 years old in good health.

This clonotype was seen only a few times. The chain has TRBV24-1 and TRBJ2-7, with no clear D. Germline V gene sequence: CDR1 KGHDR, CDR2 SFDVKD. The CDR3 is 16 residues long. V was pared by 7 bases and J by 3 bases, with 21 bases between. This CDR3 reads CATSTPPGRSYYEQYF. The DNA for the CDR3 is TGTGCCACCAGCACCCCGCCAGGACGGTCGTACTACGAGCAGTACTTC.

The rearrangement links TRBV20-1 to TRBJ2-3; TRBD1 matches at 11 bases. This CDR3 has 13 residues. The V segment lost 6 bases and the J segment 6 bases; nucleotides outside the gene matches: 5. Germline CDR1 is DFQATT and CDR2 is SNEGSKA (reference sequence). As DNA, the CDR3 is TGCAGTGCCGGACAGGGGGCAAGGGATACGCAGTATTTT. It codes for CSAGQGARDTQYF.

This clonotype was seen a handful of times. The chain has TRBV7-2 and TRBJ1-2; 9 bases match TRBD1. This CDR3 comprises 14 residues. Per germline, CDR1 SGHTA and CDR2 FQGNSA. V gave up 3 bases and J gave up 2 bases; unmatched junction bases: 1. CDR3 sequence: CASSFTGGNYGYTF. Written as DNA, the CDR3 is TGTGCCAGCAGCTTCACAGGGGGCAACTATGGCTACACCTTC.

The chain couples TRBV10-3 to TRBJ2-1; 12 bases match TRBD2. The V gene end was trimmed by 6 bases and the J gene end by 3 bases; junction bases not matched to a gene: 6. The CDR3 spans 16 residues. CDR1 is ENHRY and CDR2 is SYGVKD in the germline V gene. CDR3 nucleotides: TGTGCCATCAGCGTGACTAGCGGGGGAATCTACAATGAGCAGTTCTTC. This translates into CAISVTSGGIYNEQFF.

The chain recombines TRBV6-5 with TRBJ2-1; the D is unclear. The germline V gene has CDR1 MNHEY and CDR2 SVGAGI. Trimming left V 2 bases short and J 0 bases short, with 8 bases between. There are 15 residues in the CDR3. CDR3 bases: TGTGCCAGCAGTTACAACGGCGGCTCCTACAATGAGCAGTTCTTC. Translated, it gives CASSYNGGSYNEQFF.

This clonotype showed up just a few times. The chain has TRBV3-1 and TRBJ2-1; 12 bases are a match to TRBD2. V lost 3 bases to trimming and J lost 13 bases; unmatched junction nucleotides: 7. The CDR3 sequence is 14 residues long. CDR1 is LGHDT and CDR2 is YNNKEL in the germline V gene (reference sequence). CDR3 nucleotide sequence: TGTGCCAGCAGCCAGCCCTCTAGCGGGGGGGTTCAGTTCTTC. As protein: CASSQPSSGGVQFF.

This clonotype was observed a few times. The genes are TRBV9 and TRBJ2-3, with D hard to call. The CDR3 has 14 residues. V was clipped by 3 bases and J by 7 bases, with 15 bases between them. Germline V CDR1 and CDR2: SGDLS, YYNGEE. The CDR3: CASSDEPHLNTQYF. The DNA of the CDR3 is TGTGCCAGCAGCGATGAGCCCCATTTAAATACGCAGTATTTT.

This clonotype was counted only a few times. The CDR3, as DNA: TGTGCCAGCAGCCGGGACGTCAGCACAGATACGCAGTATTTT. It encodes CASSRDVSTDTQYF. This chain links TRBV11-3 with TRBJ2-3; D possibly matches TRBD1 or TRBD2 (5 bases each). Per the germline V gene, CDR1 is SGHNT and CDR2 is YENEEA. This CDR3 region has 14 residues. The V and J ends lost 5 bases and 0 bases respectively, with 9 bases between them.

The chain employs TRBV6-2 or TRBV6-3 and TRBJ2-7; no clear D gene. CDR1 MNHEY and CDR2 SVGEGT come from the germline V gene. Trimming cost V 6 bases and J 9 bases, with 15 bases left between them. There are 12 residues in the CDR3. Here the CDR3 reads CASRIIRSRQYF. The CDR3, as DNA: TGTGCCAGCAGAATAATAAGGAGCCGGCAGTACTTC.

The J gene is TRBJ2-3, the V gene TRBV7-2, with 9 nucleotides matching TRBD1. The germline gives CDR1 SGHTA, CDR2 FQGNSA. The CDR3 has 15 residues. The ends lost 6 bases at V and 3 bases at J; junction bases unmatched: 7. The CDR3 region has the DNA TGTGCCAGCAGTTCCTGGGACAGGGTGACAGATACGCAGTATTTT. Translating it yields CASSSWDRVTDTQYF.

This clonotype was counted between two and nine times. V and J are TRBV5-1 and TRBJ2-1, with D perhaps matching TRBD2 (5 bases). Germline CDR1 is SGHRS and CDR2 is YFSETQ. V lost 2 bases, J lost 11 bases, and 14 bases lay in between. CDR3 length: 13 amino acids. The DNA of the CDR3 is TGCGCCAGCAGCTTCGACTCGGGATCGCAGCAGTTCTTC. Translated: CASSFDSGSQQFF.

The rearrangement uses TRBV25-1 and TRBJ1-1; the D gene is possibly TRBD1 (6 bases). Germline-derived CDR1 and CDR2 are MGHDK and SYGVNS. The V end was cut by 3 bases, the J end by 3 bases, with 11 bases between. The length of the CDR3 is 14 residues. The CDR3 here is CASSDPSGDTEAFF. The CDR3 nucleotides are TGTGCCAGCAGTGATCCCTCAGGGGACACTGAAGCTTTCTTT.

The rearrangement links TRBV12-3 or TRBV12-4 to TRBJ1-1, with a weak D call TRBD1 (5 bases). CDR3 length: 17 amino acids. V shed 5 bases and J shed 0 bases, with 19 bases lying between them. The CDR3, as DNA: TGTGCCAGCAGTAATCTACCTTGGACAAGCATGAACACTGAAGCTTTCTTT. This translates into CASSNLPWTSMNTEAFF.

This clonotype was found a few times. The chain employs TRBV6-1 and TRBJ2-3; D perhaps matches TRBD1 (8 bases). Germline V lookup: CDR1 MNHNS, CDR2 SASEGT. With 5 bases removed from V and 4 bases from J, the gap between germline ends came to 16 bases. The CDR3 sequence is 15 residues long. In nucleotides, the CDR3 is TGTGCCAGCAGTAGAAGGACAGGGAGGGCAGATACGCAGTATTTT. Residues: CASSRRTGRADTQYF.

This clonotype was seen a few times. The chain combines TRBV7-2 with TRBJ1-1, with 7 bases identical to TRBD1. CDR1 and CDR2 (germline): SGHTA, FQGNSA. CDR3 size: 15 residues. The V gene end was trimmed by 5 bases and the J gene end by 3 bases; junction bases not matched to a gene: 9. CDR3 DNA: TGTGCCAGCAGCATACAGGGGATCGCCGACACTGAAGCTTTCTTT. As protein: CASSIQGIADTEAFF.

DNA for the CDR3: TGCGCCAGCAGCTTGGATACAGGGGCTCAAAAACTGTTTTTT. Encoded protein: CASSLDTGAQKLFF. The rearrangement links TRBV5-1 to TRBJ1-4; 7 bases fit TRBD1. The ends lost 0 bases at V and 9 bases at J; junction bases unmatched: 5. Per germline, CDR1 SGHRS and CDR2 YFSETQ. CDR3 size: 14 residues.

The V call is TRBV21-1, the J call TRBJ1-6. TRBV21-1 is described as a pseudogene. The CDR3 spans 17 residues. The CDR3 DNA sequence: TGTGCCAGCAGCAGGGTGGGACTGAGCTCCTATAATTCACCCCTCCACTTT. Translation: CASSRVGLSSYNSPLHF.